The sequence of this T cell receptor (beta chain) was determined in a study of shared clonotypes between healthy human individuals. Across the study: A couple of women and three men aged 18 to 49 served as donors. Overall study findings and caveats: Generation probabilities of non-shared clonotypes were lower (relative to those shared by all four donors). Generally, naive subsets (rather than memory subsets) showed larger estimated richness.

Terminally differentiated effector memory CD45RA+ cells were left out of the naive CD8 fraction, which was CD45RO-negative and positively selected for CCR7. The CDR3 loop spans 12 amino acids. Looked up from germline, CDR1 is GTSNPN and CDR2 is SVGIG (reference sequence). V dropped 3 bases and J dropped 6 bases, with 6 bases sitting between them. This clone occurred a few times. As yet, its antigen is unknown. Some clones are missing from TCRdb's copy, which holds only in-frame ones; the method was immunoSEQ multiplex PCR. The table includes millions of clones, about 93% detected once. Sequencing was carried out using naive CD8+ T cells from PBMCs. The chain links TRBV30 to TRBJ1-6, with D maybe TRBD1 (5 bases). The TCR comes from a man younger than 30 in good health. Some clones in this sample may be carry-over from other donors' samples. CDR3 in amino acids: CAWRRGNSPLHF. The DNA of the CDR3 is TGTGCCTGGAGGAGGGGTAATTCACCCCTCCACTTT.